This T cell receptor beta chain was identified in a study of OX40 agonist ivuxolimab in advanced cancers. A note on the overall study: Ivuxolimab was a fully human IgG2 agonistic monoclonal antibody targeting the costimulatory receptor OX40 (CD134). Of the 50 to 55 dose-escalation patients, hepatocellular carcinoma was present in some 19, melanoma in roughly 15, renal cell carcinoma in 9 and head and neck cancer in 9. Intravenous ivuxolimab was administered to patients every 2 weeks at six dose levels: 0.01, 0.1, 0.3, 1.5, 3 and 10 mg/kg. Peripheral TCRbeta sequencing was intended to test whether TCR sequence diversity was altered and clonal T-cell expansion was caused by ivuxolimab. In the dose-escalation cohort, 70% to 85% of patients were male, and the mean age was approximately 60 years with a range of roughly 20 to 80. The paper reports the monotherapy dose-escalation portion (N of about 50 patients) of the phase I ivuxolimab trial. Partial responses occurred in three dose-escalation patients: two with cutaneous melanoma and one with hepatocellular carcinoma. Patients were allowed to have had prior anti-PD-1, anti-PD-L1 or anti-CTLA-4 therapy, and approximately 40% of the dose-escalation patients had previously received checkpoint inhibitors. The study at large found these results: Low levels of normalized T-cell clonal expansion were also shown by some nonresponding patients. After ivuxolimab, more expanded clones were found on average in CD8+ T cells than in CD4+ T cells. At doses from 0.1 to 3.0 mg/kg, clonal expansion was seen in both CD4+ and CD8+ blood T cells between baseline and week 6. Partial responders in the 0.1-3.0 mg/kg groups had among the lowest normalized peripheral clonal expansion, especially among CD8+ T cells. Antigen specificity was not determined for the clonally expanded peripheral T cells.

V is trimmed back by 7 bases and J by 2 bases, and the junction contains 7 bases that no gene match accounts for. The CDR3 holds 15 amino acids from the cysteine to the phenylalanine. The CDR3 DNA has 45 bases and is translated from base 1. The germline V gene specifies SGDLS as CDR1 and YYNGEE as CDR2. To sequence the TCRbeta CDR3 region, genomic DNA was isolated from the sorted cells. The immunoSEQ Assay was used for sequencing of TCRbeta CDR3 regions. This is the immuneACCESS table as TCRdb keeps it, with only in-frame sequences that have V and J called. A part of the clones is gone; compared with another copy, unresolved V genes explain less than half, and the rest is unexplained. The sample has 25,000 to 35,000 clones on record, approximately 89% of them singletons. Roughly a tenth of the sample rests with the top ten. Patients with a history of autoimmune disease or receiving systemic immunosuppression were excluded from the trial. Peripheral blood for TCR sequencing was drawn from every dose cohort at baseline, at cycle 4 day 1 and at cycle 7 day 1. Samples were obtained from an open-label, multicenter, first-in-human phase I dose-escalation trial of ivuxolimab. Adults with locally advanced or metastatic head and neck squamous cell, hepatocellular, melanoma or renal cell carcinoma were enrolled in the trial. Before TCR sequencing, CD4+ T cells and CD8+ T cells from peripheral blood were sorted into separate populations.

Comments on this clone: The antigen this receptor binds is unknown. The sample holds no much larger clone one base away, and base qualities are not on file.

This sample comprised CD4+ or CD8+ T cells sorted from blood, obtained in a trial of the OX40 agonist ivuxolimab. This TCR derives from an adult with an advanced solid tumor such as melanoma, head and neck, liver or kidney cancer. The chain links TRBV9 with TRBJ1-5, with 9 central nucleotides matching TRBD1. The CDR3 region reads CASGNTGGRNQPQHF. The nucleotide sequence reads as follows: TGTGCCAGCGGAAATACAGGGGGCCGCAATCAGCCCCAGCATTTT.